This note documents a single T cell receptor beta chain sequence. PCR involved 60 Vbeta and 13 Jbeta primers. Only in-frame clones appear in the TCRdb table, and some are missing; sequencing was by immunoSEQ multiplex PCR. The sample carries some 41,000 clones, roughly 51% recorded once. This sample stems from a study of cytomegalovirus exposure and HLA in healthy donors. The CDR3 is 13 residues long. Germline CDR1 ENHRY, CDR2 SYGVKD. V lost 9 bases and J 6 bases, leaving 17 bases between the germline ends. The sequence was collected from a man aged 60-69 years in good health and CMV-seronegative. The rearrangement joins TRBV10-3 to TRBJ1-2; tentative D call: TRBD1 (5 bases). Specimen: PBMCs. The CDR3 protein is CAIRPGGSDGYTF. The CDR3 region has the DNA TGTGCCATTCGCCCGGGGGGGAGCGATGGCTACACCTTC.